The TCR beta chain described here comes from a study of cytomegalovirus exposure and HLA in healthy donors. Whole-study results and caveats: Whilst most TCR sequences proved rare, a subset of public TCRs occurred across many donors. The authors assumed roughly uniform sequencing depth across donors for presence/absence analyses.

Comments on this clone: Its matching antigen is unknown.

The PCR employed 60 Vbeta primers together with 13 Jbeta primers. Sequencing used immunoSEQ multiplex PCR; TCRdb keeps in-frame clones, though not all of them. Of under 150,000 clones listed, roughly 80% were seen once; the top ten hold around 4.1%. The CDR3 totals 13 residues. The V gene's germline CDR1 is SGDLS and CDR2 YYNGEE. Trimming cost V 4 bases and J 5 bases; bases outside gene matches: 3. The V gene is TRBV9, the J gene TRBJ2-5, with TRBD1 identical over 9 bases. The sample was PBMCs. The source of this sequence is a woman in her forties in good health and CMV-seronegative. The DNA for the CDR3 is TGTGCCAGCAGCTTGGACAGGGGTGAGACCCAGTACTTC. Protein sequence: CASSLDRGETQYF.